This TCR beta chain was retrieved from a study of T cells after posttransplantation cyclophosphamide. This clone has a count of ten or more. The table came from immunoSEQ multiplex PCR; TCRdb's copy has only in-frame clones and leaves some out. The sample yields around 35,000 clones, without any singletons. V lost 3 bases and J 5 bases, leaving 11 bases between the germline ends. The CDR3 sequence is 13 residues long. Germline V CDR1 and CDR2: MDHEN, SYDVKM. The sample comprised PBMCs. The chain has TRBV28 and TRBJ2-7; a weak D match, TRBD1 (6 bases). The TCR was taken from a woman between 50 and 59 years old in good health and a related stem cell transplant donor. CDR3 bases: TGTGCCAGCAGTTTCGGCAGGGGTCACGAGCAGTACTTC. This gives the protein CASSFGRGHEQYF.